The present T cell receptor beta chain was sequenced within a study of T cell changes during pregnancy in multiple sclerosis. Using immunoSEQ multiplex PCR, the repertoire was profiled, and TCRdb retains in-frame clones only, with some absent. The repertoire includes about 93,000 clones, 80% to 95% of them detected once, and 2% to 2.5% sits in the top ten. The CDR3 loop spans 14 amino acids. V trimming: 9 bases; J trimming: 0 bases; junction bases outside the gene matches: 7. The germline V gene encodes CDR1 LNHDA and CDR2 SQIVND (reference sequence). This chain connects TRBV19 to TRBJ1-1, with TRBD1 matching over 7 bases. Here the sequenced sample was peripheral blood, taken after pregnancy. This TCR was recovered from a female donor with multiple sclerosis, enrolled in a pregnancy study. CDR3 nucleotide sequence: TGTGCCAGCGTTCCGGGACAGATGAACACTGAAGCTTTCTTT. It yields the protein CASVPGQMNTEAFF.